A single sample gave rise to the 12 T cell receptor beta chains below, sequenced in a study of T cell responses to AZD1222 COVID-19 vaccine. Assay: immunoSEQ multiplex PCR; the TCRdb copy retains only in-frame clones and omits some. This sample has about 150,000 clones; more than 75% occur once, and the top ten carry 5%. The specimen comprised peripheral blood, sampled on day 0 of AZD1222 vaccination. The source is an adult in good health.

The chain employs TRBV28 and TRBJ2-1; weak D call: TRBD2 (5 bases). The CDR3 covers 16 residues. CDR1 and CDR2 from the germline V gene are MDHEN and SYDVKM. With 3 bases removed from V and 0 bases from J, the gap between germline ends came to 12 bases. Here the CDR3 reads CASSLGVGSSYNEQFF. DNA for the CDR3: TGTGCCAGCAGTTTGGGAGTGGGGAGCTCCTACAATGAGCAGTTCTTC.

V is TRBV6-6 and J is TRBJ1-5; 7 nucleotides match TRBD1. Germline V gene sequence: CDR1 MNHNY, CDR2 SVGAGI (reference sequence). V trimming: 6 bases; J trimming: 3 bases; junction bases outside the gene matches: 5. This CDR3 has 14 amino acids. The CDR3 DNA reads as TGTGCCAGCAGGGGGGACAGCTACAATCAGCCCCAGCATTTT. Amino acids: CASRGDSYNQPQHF.

This chain uses TRBV7-2 with TRBJ2-1; 11 nucleotides match TRBD2. Trimming at V came to 5 bases and at J to 1 base, leaving 4 bases not matched to a gene. Germline CDR1 is SGHTA and CDR2 is FQGNSA. This CDR3 contains 16 residues. CDR3 sequence (DNA): TGTGCCAGCAGCCCAACTAGCGGGAGATCCTACAATGAGCAGTTCTTC. Its protein product is CASSPTSGRSYNEQFF.

This clone was observed a single time. This chain joins TRBV6-1 and TRBJ2-7; D unresolved. Trimming removed 1 base at V and 2 bases at J, with 18 bases between. CDR1 is MNHNS, CDR2 SASEGT, per germline. The CDR3 runs 17 residues. CDR3 region: CASSEDISTTFAYEQYF. CDR3 bases: TGTGCCAGCAGTGAAGATATTAGCACGACGTTCGCCTACGAGCAGTACTTC.

This clone has a single count. As DNA, the CDR3 is TGTGCCAGCAGTGATTATGGGACGGGGGGTCAGCCCCAGCATTTT. Protein sequence: CASSDYGTGGQPQHF. V usage is TRBV6-1 and J usage is TRBJ1-5; possible D gene TRBD1, 5 bases. Germline values: CDR1 MNHNS, CDR2 SASEGT. CDR3 length: 15 amino acids. V was trimmed by 3 bases and J by 6 bases, leaving 15 bases between them.

The rearrangement links TRBV5-6 to TRBJ1-2; D gene ambiguous. The CDR3 loop spans 13 amino acids. Germline assignment: CDR1 SGHDT and CDR2 YYEEEE. V lost 1 base and J lost 0, with 4 bases in between. CDR3 sequence: CASSLTANYGYTF. The CDR3 region has the DNA TGTGCCAGCAGCTTGACAGCTAACTATGGCTACACCTTC.

The J gene is TRBJ1-2, the V gene TRBV6-6, with D hard to call. The CDR3 is 13 amino acids. The germline V and J ends were trimmed by 2 bases and 6 bases, with 10 bases remaining between them. CDR1 is MNHNY, CDR2 SVGAGI, per germline (reference sequence). The CDR3 nucleotides are TGTGCCAGCAGTTACAATGGAGGCGATGGCTACACCTTC. Translating it yields CASSYNGGDGYTF.

V is TRBV7-9 and J is TRBJ2-7; 7 bases match TRBD1. The CDR3 has 14 residues. Germline V gives CDR1 SEHNR, CDR2 FQNEAQ (reference sequence). J gave up 3 bases and V 5 bases, and 7 bases lay outside the gene matches. The CDR3 here is CASSPWGQNYEQYF. Here the CDR3 DNA reads TGTGCCAGCAGCCCTTGGGGACAGAACTACGAGCAGTACTTC.

The chain recombines TRBV5-4 with TRBJ2-3, with 9 bases lining up with TRBD2. CDR1 and CDR2 from the germline V gene are SGHNT and YYREEE (reference sequence). The CDR3 length is 15 residues. Trimming took 2 bases from V and 7 from J; bases not matched to a gene: 8. The chain's CDR3 is CASSFRGRAGHTQYF. The CDR3 region has the DNA TGTGCCAGCAGCTTCCGCGGGAGGGCCGGGCATACGCAGTATTTT.

The V gene is TRBV19, the J gene TRBJ2-1; the match to TRBD2 covers 13 bases. This CDR3 region has 18 residues. Per germline, CDR1 LNHDA and CDR2 SQIVND (reference sequence). After removal of 3 bases from V and 2 bases from J, the junction contained 7 bases not matched to a gene. The CDR3 protein is CASSISLAGGPPYNEQFF. The CDR3 DNA follows: TGTGCCAGTAGTATTTCACTAGCGGGAGGGCCACCCTACAATGAGCAGTTCTTC.

The genes are TRBV5-1 and TRBJ2-1; D perhaps matches TRBD2 (5 bases). V lost 0 bases and J lost 2, with 15 bases in between. The CDR3 sequence is 17 residues long. Germline CDR1 reads SGHRS; CDR2 reads YFSETQ. Here the CDR3 reads CASSLEFGSSTYNEQFF. As DNA, the CDR3 is TGCGCCAGCAGCTTGGAGTTTGGGAGTTCAACCTACAATGAGCAGTTCTTC.

This chain joins TRBV5-1 and TRBJ1-1; D remains unclear. The germline gives CDR1 SGHRS, CDR2 YFSETQ. Deletions cut 0 bases from V and 7 bases from J, with 13 bases between. The CDR3 sequence is 14 residues long. CDR3 loop: CASSLESVRNEAFF. Written as DNA, the CDR3 is TGCGCCAGCAGCTTGGAATCGGTACGGAATGAAGCTTTCTTT.